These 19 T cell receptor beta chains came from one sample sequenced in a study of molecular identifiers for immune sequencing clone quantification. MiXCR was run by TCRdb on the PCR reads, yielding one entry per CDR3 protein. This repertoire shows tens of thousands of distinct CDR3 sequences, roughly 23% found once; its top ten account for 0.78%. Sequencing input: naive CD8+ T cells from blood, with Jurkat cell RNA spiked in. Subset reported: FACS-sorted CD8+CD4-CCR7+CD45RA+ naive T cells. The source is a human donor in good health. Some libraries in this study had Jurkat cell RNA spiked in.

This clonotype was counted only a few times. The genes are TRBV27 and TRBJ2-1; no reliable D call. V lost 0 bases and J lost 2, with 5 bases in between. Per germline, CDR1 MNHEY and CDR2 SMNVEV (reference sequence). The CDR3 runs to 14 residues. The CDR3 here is CASSLSQTYNEQFF. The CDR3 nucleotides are TGTGCCAGCAGTTTATCGCAGACCTACAATGAGCAGTTCTTC.

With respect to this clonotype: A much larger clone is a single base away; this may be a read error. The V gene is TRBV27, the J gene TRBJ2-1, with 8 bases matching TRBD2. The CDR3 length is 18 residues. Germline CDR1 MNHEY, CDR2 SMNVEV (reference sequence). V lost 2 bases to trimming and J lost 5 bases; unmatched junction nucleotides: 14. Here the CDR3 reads CASSLVGLAGFGNNEQFF. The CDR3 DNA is TGTGCCAGCAGTTTAGTGGGGTTAGCGGGGTTTGGGAACAATGAGCAGTTCTTC.

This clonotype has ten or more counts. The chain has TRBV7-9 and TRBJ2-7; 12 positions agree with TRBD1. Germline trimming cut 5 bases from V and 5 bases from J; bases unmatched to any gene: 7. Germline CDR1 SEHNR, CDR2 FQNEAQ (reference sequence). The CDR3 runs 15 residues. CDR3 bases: TGTGCCAGCAGCGACCGGGACAGGGGGCGCAACGAGCAGTACTTC. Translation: CASSDRDRGRNEQYF.

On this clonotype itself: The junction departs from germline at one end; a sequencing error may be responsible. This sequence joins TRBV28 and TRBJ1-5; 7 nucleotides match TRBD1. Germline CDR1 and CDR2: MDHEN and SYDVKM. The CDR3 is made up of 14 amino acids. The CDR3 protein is CARSGGDRYQPQHF. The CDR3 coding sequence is TGTGCCCGCAGTGGGGGGGACAGATATCAGCCCCAGCATTTT.

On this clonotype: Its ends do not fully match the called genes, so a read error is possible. CDR3 nucleotide sequence: TGCGCCGGCAGCCCCGAGAGCTGGACGAACACCGGGGAGCTGTTTTTT. It specifies CAGSPESWTNTGELFF. The chain recombines TRBV5-1 with TRBJ2-2; D uncertain. CDR3 length equals 16 residues. Germline CDR1 and CDR2: SGHRS and YFSETQ.

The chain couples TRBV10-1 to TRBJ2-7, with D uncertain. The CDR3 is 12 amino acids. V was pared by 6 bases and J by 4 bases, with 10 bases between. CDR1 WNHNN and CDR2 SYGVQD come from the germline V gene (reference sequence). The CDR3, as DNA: TGCGCCAGCAGAGAAATCTCATACGAGCAGTACTTC. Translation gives CASREISYEQYF.

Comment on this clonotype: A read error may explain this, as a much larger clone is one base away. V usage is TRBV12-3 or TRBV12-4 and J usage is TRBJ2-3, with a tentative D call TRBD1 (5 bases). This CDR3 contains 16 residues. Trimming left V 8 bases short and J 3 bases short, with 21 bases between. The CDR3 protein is CASPLGLGAETDTQYF. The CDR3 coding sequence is TGTGCCAGCCCCTTAGGCCTAGGGGCAGAAACAGATACGCAGTATTTT.

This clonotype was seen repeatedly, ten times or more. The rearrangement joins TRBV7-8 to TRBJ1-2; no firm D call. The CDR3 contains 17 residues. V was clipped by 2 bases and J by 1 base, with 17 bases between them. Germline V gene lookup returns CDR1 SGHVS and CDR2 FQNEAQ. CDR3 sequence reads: CASSLRQTPGFNYGYTF. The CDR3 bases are TGTGCCAGCAGCTTAAGACAAACACCCGGATTTAACTATGGCTACACCTTC.

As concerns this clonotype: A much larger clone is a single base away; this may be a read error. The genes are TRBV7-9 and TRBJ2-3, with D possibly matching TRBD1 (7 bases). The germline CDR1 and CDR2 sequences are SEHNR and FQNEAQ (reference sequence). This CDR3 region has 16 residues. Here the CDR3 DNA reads TGTGCCAGCAGCCCCCCAGCGGGTGATGGGACAGAGACGCAGTATTTT. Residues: CASSPPAGDGTETQYF.

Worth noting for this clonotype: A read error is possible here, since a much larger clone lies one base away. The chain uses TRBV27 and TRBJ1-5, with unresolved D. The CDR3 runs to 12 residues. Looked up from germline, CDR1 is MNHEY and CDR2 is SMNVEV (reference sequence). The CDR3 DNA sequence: TGTGCCAGCGGCCTCAGCAATCAGCGCCAGCATTTT. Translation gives CASGLSNQRQHF.

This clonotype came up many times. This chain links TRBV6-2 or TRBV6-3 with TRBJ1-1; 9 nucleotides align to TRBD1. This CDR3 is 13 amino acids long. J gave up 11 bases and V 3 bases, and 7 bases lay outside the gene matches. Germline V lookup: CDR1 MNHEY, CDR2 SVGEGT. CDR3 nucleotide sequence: TGTGCCAGCAGTTATGGGACAGGGATCTCGGCTTTCTTT. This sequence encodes CASSYGTGISAFF.

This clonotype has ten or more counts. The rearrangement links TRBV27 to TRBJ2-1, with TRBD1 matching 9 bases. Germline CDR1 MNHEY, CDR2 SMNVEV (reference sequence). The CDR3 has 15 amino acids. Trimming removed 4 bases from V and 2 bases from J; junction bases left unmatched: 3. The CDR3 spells CASSSTGGPYNEQFF. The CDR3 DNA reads TGTGCCAGCAGTTCCACAGGGGGCCCCTACAATGAGCAGTTCTTC.

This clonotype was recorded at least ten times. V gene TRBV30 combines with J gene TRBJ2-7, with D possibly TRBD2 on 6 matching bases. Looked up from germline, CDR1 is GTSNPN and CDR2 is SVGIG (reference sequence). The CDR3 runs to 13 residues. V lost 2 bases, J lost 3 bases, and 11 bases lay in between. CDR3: CAWSIGGVYEQYF. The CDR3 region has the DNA TGTGCCTGGAGTATCGGGGGAGTCTACGAGCAGTACTTC.

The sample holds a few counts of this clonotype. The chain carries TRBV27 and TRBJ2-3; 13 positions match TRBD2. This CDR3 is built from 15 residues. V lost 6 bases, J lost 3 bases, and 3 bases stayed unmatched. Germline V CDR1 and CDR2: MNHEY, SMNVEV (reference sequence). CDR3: CASRLAGGRTDTQYF. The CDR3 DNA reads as TGTGCCAGCAGACTAGCGGGAGGGAGGACAGATACGCAGTATTTT.

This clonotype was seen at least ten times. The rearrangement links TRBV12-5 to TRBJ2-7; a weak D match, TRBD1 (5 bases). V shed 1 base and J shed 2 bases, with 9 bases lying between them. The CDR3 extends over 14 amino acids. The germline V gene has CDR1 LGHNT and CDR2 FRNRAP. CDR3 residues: CASGLGQPTYEQYF. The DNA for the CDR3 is TGTGCTAGTGGTTTGGGACAGCCCACCTACGAGCAGTACTTC.

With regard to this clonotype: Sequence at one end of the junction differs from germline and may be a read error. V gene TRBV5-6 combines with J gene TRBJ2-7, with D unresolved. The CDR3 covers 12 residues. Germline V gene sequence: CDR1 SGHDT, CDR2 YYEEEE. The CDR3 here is CASSLARLEQHF. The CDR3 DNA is TGTGCCAGCAGCCTGGCCCGCCTCGAGCAGCACTTC.

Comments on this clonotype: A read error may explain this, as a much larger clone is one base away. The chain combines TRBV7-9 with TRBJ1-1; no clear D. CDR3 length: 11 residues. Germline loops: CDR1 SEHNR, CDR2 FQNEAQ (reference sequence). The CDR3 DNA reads TGTGCCTGCAGCTCCTTCACTGAAGCTTTCTTT. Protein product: CACSSFTEAFF.

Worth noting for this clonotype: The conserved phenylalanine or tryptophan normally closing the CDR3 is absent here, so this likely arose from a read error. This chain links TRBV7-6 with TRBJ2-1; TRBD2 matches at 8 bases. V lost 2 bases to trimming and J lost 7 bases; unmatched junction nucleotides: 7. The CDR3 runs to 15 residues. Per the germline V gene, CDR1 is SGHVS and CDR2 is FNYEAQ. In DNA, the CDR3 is TGTGCCAGCAGCTTAATTGAGGGACTAGAGAATGAGCAGTTCCTC. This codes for CASSLIEGLENEQFL.

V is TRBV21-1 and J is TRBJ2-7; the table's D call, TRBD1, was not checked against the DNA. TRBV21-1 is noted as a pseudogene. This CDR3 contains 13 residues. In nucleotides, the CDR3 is TGTGCCAGCACTCGGGGGACAGTGGGCGAGCAGTACTTC. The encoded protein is CASTRGTVGEQYF.